A selection of T cell receptor beta chains follows, all from one sample in a study of T cell changes during pregnancy in multiple sclerosis. TCRdb's table, derived via immunoSEQ multiplex PCR, lists solely in-frame clones and lacks some. The sample includes roughly 75,000 clones, just over 90% of them seen just once. Sequences were derived from peripheral blood, sampled after pregnancy. Receptor source: a female donor in good health, enrolled as a control in a pregnancy study. Each CDR3 is given with its conserved first and last residue. The D gene is left open where the match is weak. Clone size is shown for a subset of rows, as once, few, many or a class of expanded clone.

V	D	J	size	CDR3	DNA
TRBV27	-	TRBJ1-2	-	CASSPTGWGNGYTF	TGTGCCAGCAGTCCCACAGGGTGGGGTAACGGCTACACCTTC
TRBV7-2	-	TRBJ2-1	-	CASRPGAYNEQFF	TGTGCCAGCAGGCCGGGAGCCTACAATGAGCAGTTCTTC
TRBV5-1	-	TRBJ1-2	-	CASSLVAENYGYTF	TGCGCCAGCAGCTTAGTAGCGGAGAACTATGGCTACACCTTC
TRBV6-5	-	TRBJ2-7	-	CASGKSGAREQYF	TGTGCCAGCGGGAAATCAGGGGCGCGGGAGCAGTACTTC
TRBV7-2	-	TRBJ2-2	-	CASSLVRLNTGELFF	TGTGCCAGCAGCTTAGTCAGGCTGAACACCGGGGAGCTGTTTTTT
TRBV5-4	TRBD2	TRBJ2-7	-	CASSSLGLAVTYEQYF	TGTGCCAGCAGCTCCCTTGGGCTAGCGGTTACCTACGAGCAGTACTTC
TRBV23-1	TRBD1	TRBJ2-2	-	CASSHTSGTGATGELFF	TGCGCCAGCAGTCACACCTCCGGGACAGGAGCCACCGGGGAGCTGTTTTTT
TRBV5-3	TRBD2	TRBJ2-1	-	CARPGLAGSYNEQFF	TGTGCCAGACCGGGACTAGCGGGATCCTACAATGAGCAGTTCTTC
TRBV18	-	TRBJ1-1	-	CASSPTGIQNTEAFF	TGTGCCAGCTCGCCAACAGGGATCCAGAACACTGAAGCTTTCTTT
TRBV27	TRBD1	TRBJ2-7	-	CASSLSPPGQLTLEASQYF	TGTGCCAGCAGTTTATCTCCTCCGGGACAGCTGACGCTGGAGGCCAGCCAGTACTTC
TRBV14	-	TRBJ2-5	few	CASSHRMRAQETQYF	TGTGCCAGCAGCCACCGAATGAGGGCTCAAGAGACCCAGTACTTC
TRBV6-5	-	TRBJ2-1	once	CASSYGGGLTGREQFF	TGTGCCAGCAGTTATGGGGGGGGGCTGACAGGCAGAGAGCAGTTCTTC
TRBV7-3	TRBD2	TRBJ2-1	-	CASSRTSGSNEQFF	TGTGCCAGCAGCCGGACTAGCGGGAGCAATGAGCAGTTCTTC
TRBV5-8	-	TRBJ1-1	-	CASSLWAEAFF	TGTGCCAGCAGCTTGTGGGCAGAAGCTTTCTTT
TRBV14	TRBD1	TRBJ1-2	once	CASSLTGGDGYTF	TGTGCCAGCAGCCTAACAGGGGGCGATGGCTACACCTTC
TRBV5-4	-	TRBJ2-5	-	CASSLGGGSEQETQYF	TGTGCCAGCAGCTTAGGAGGTGGGAGTGAACAAGAGACCCAGTACTTC
TRBV5-1	-	TRBJ1-1	-	CASSLVPGNTEAFF	TGCGCCAGCAGCTTGGTTCCCGGGAACACTGAAGCTTTCTTT
TRBV19	TRBD1	TRBJ2-7	-	CASSGTGIYEQYF	TGTGCCAGTAGCGGGACAGGGATCTACGAGCAGTACTTC
TRBV5-4	TRBD2	TRBJ2-1	-	CASSLVAGDNEQFF	TGTGCCAGCAGCTTGGTCGCGGGGGACAATGAGCAGTTCTTC
TRBV6-5	-	TRBJ2-5	once	CASSYFQAGKETQYF	TGTGCCAGCAGTTACTTCCAGGCCGGTAAAGAGACCCAGTACTTC
TRBV5-1	-	TRBJ1-2	-	CASSLGGLEGYTF	TGCGCCAGCAGCTTAGGAGGGCTTGAAGGCTACACCTTC
TRBV2	-	TRBJ2-7	once	CASRSSGVPSEQYF	TGTGCCAGCAGATCCTCAGGGGTTCCCAGCGAGCAGTACTTC
TRBV15	-	TRBJ2-3	-	CATSLLLGGTDTQYF	TGTGCCACCAGCCTTCTCTTAGGGGGCACAGATACGCAGTATTTT
TRBV18	TRBD1	TRBJ1-3	-	CASSPRDRGFSGNTIYF	TGTGCCAGCTCACCACGGGACAGGGGGTTCTCTGGAAACACCATATATTTT
TRBV7-2	TRBD1	TRBJ2-2	-	CASSLVGTVNTGELFF	TGTGCCAGCAGCTTAGTGGGGACAGTGAACACCGGGGAGCTGTTTTTT
TRBV28	-	TRBJ2-3	-	CASSLVGTSTDTQYF	TGTGCCAGCAGTTTAGTTGGGACTAGCACAGATACGCAGTATTTT
TRBV4-1	-	TRBJ2-7	-	CASSPWGRNEQYF	TGCGCCAGCAGCCCGTGGGGGAGGAACGAGCAGTACTTC
TRBV30	-	TRBJ1-5	few	CAWSRTIDQPQHF	TGTGCCTGGAGTCGGACAATTGATCAGCCCCAGCATTTT
TRBV5-1	TRBD1	TRBJ2-2	-	CASSLRGQPSTGELFF	TGCGCCAGCAGCCTTCGGGGACAGCCGAGCACCGGGGAGCTGTTTTTT
TRBV27	-	TRBJ1-4	-	CATSNQGWANEKLFF	TGTGCCACCTCCAACCAGGGTTGGGCGAATGAAAAACTGTTTTTT